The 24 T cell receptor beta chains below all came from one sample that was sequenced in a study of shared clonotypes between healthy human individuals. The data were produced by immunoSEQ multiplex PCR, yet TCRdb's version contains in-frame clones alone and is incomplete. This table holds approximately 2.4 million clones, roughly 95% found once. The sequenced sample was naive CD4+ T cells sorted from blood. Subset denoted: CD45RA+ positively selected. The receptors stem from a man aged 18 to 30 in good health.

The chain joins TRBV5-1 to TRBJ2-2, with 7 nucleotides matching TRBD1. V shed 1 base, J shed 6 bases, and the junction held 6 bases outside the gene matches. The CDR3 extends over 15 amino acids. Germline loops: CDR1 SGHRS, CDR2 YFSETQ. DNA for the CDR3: TGCGCCAGCAGCTTGAGACAGGGAAGTCCCGGGGAGCTGTTTTTT. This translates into CASSLRQGSPGELFF.

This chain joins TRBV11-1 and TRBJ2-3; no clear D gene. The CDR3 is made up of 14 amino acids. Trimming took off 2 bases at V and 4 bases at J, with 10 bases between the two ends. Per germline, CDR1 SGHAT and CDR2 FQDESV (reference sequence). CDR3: CASSLNRISDTQYF. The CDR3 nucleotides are TGTGCCAGCAGCTTAAATAGGATCTCAGATACGCAGTATTTT.

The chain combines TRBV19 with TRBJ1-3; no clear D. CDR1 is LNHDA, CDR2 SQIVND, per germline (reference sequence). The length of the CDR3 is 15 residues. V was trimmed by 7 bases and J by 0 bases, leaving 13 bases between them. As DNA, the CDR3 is TGTGCCAGTAAGGCGGGGATCAACTCTGGAAACACCATATATTTT. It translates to CASKAGINSGNTIYF.

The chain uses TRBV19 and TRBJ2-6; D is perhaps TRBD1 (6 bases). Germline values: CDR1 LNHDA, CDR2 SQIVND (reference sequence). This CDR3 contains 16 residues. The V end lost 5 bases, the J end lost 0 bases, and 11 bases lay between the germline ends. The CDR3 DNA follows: TGTGCCAGTAGTGTTGACAGGTTCTCTGGGGCCAACGTCCTGACTTTC. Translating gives CASSVDRFSGANVLTF. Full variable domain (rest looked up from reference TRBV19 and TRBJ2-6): DGGITQSPKYLFRKEGQNVTLSCEQNLNHDAMYWYRQDPGQGLRLIYYSQIVNDFQKGDIAEGYSVSREKKESFPLTVTSAQKNPTAFYLCASSVDRFSGANVLTFGAGSRLTVL.

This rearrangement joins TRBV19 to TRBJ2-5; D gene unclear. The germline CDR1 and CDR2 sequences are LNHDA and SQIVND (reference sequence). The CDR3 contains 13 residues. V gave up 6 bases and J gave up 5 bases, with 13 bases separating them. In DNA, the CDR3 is TGTGCCAGTAGCCCCCGGCCCCGGGAGACCCAGTACTTC. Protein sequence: CASSPRPRETQYF. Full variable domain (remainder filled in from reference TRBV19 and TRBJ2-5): DGGITQSPKYLFRKEGQNVTLSCEQNLNHDAMYWYRQDPGQGLRLIYYSQIVNDFQKGDIAEGYSVSREKKESFPLTVTSAQKNPTAFYLCASSPRPRETQYFGPGTRLLVL.

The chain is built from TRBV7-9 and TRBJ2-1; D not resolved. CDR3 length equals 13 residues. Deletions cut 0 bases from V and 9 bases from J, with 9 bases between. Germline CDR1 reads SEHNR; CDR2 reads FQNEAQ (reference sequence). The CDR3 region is CASSLASSSEQFF. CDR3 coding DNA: TGTGCCAGCAGCTTAGCCAGCAGCAGTGAGCAGTTCTTC.

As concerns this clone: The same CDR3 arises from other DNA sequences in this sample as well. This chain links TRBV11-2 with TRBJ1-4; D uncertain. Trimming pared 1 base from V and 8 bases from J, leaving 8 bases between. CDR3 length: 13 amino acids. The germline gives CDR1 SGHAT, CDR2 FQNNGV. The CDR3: CASSLGSGEKLFF. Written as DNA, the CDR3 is TGTGCCAGCAGCTTAGGTAGTGGCGAAAAACTGTTTTTT.

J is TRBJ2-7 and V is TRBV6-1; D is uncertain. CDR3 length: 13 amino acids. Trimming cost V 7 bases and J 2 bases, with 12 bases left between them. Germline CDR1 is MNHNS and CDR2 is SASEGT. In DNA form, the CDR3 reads TGTGCCAGCACAGTCGAACTTGCCTACGAGCAGTACTTC. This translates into CASTVELAYEQYF.

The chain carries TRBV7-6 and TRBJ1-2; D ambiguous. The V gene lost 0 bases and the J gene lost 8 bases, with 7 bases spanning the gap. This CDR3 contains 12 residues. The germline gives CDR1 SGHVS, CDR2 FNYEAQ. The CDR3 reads CASSLALLGYTF. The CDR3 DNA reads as TGTGCCAGCAGCTTAGCCCTACTAGGCTACACCTTC.

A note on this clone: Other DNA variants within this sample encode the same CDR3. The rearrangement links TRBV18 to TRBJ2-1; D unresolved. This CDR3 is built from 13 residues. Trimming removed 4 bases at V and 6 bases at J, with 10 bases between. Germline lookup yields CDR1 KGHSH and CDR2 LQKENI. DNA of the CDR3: TGTGCCAGCTCACTAGACATATCCAATGAGCAGTTCTTC. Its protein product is CASSLDISNEQFF.

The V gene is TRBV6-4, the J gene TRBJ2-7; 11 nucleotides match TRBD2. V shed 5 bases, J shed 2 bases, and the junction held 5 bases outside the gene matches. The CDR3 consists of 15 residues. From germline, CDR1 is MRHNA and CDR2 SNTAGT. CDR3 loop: CASSTLAGAPYEQYF. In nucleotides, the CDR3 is TGTGCCAGCAGTACACTAGCGGGGGCACCCTACGAGCAGTACTTC.

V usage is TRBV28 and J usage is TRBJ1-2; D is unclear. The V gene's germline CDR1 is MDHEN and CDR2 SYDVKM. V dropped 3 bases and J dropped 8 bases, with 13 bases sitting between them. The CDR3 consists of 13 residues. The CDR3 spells CASSFKGWRGYTF. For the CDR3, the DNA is TGTGCCAGCAGTTTTAAAGGATGGCGGGGCTACACCTTC.

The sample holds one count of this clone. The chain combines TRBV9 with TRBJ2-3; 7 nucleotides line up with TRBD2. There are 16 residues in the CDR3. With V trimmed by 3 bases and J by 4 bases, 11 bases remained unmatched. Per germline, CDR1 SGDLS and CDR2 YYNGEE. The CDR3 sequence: CASSASYGLGSDTQYF. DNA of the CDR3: TGTGCCAGCAGCGCATCCTACGGACTAGGGTCAGATACGCAGTATTTT.

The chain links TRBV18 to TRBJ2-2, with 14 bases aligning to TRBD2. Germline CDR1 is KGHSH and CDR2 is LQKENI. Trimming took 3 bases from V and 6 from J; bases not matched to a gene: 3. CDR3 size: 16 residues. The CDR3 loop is CASSPPTSGRAGELFF. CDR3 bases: TGTGCCAGCTCACCTCCGACTAGCGGGAGGGCCGGGGAGCTGTTTTTT.

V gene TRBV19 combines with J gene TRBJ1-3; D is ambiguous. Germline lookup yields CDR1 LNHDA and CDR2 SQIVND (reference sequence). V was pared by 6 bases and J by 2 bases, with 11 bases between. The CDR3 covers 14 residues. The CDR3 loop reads CASSQTITGNTIYF. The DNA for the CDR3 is TGTGCCAGTAGCCAGACAATTACTGGAAACACCATATATTTT. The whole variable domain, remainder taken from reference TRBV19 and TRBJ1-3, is DGGITQSPKYLFRKEGQNVTLSCEQNLNHDAMYWYRQDPGQGLRLIYYSQIVNDFQKGDIAEGYSVSREKKESFPLTVTSAQKNPTAFYLCASSQTITGNTIYFGEGSWLTVV.

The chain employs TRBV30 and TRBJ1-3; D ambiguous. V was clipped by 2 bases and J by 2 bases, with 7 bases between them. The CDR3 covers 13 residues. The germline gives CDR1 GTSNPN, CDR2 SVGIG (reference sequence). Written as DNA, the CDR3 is TGTGCCTGGAGTTCCATGGCTGGAAACACCATATATTTT. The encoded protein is CAWSSMAGNTIYF.

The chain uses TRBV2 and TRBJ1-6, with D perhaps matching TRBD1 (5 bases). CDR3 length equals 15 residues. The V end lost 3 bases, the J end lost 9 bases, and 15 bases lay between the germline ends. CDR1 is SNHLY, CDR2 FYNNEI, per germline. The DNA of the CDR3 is TGTGCCAGCAGTGACGGGACTCCGCGAGGTTCACCCCTCCACTTT. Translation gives CASSDGTPRGSPLHF.

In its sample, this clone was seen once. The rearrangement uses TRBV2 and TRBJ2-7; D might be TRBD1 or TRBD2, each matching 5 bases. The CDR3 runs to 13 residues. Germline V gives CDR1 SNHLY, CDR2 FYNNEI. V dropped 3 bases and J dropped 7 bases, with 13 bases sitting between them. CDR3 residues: CASSDEVGREQYF. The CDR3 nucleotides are TGTGCCAGCAGTGATGAGGTGGGACGGGAGCAGTACTTC.

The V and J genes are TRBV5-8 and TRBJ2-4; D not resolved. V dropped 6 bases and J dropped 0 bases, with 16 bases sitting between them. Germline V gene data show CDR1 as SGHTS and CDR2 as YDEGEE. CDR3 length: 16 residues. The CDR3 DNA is TGTGCCAGCACCCGACGGGCTGGTGGAGCCAAAAACATTCAGTACTTC. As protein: CASTRRAGGAKNIQYF.

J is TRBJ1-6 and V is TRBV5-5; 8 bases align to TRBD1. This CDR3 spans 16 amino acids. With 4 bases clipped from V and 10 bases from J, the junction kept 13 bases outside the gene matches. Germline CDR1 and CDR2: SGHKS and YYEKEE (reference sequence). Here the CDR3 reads CASSPNTGTGGSPLHF. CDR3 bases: TGTGCCAGCAGCCCGAACACCGGGACAGGCGGCTCACCCCTCCACTTT.

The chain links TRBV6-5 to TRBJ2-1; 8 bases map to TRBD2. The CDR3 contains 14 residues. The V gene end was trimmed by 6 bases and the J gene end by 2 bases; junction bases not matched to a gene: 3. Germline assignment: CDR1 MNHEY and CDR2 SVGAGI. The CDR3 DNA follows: TGTGCCAGCAGCGGACTAGCAACCTACAATGAGCAGTTCTTC. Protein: CASSGLATYNEQFF.

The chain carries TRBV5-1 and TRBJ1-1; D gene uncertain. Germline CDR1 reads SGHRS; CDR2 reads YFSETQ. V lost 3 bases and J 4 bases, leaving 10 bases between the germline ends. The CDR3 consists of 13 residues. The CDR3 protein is CASSSSVATEAFF. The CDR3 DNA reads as TGCGCCAGCAGCTCCTCGGTCGCCACTGAAGCTTTCTTT.

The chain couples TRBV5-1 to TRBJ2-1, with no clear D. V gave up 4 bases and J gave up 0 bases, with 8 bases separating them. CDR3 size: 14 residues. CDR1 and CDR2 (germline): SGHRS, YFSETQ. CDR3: CASSPWDSYNEQFF. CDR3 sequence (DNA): TGCGCCAGCAGCCCCTGGGACTCCTACAATGAGCAGTTCTTC.

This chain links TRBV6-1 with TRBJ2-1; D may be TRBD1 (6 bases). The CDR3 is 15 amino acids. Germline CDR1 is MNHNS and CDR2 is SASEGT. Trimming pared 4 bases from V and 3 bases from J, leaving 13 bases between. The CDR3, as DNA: TGTGCCAGCAGTGCGCCGGGACACCGCTACAATGAGCAGTTCTTC. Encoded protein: CASSAPGHRYNEQFF.